These T cell receptor beta chains were read from a single sample in a study of T cells in Graves' hyperthyroidism and ophthalmopathy. TCRdb analysed the multiplex PCR reads with MiXCR anew, one entry per CDR3 protein. The sample shows 540,000 or so distinct CDR3 sequences, 15% to 17% of them seen only once. Sequenced input: blood. Source of these receptors: a woman in her 30s with Graves' hyperthyroidism. The CDR3 runs from the conserved cysteine through the conserved F or W. The order of the fields is clone size, J gene, D gene, V gene, CDR3 protein, CDR3 DNA. A D gene is named only where the DNA matches it firmly. The size of a clone is reported for some rows only, either as once, few or many, or as a class for expanded clones.

clone size: few; J gene: TRBJ2-3; D gene: TRBD2; V gene: TRBV4-2; CDR3 protein: CASSQDRAKVTSGSTDTQYF; CDR3 DNA: TGTGCCAGCAGCCAAGATCGTGCGAAGGTGACTAGCGGGAGCACAGATACGCAGTATTTT
clone size: -; J gene: TRBJ1-2; D gene: -; V gene: TRBV6-2/TRBV6-3; CDR3 protein: CASSIKNRKDGYTF; CDR3 DNA: TGTGCCAGCAGCATCAAAAACAGGAAAGATGGCTACACCTTC
clone size: many; J gene: TRBJ1-1; D gene: -; V gene: TRBV6-2/TRBV6-3; CDR3 protein: CASSPLTVRTEAFF; CDR3 DNA: TGTGCCAGCAGCCCCCTGACAGTGAGGACTGAAGCTTTCTTT
clone size: few; J gene: TRBJ2-3; D gene: TRBD2; V gene: TRBV6-5; CDR3 protein: CASSYLRRSSGSDTQYF; CDR3 DNA: TGTGCCAGCAGTTACTTGCGTCGGTCTAGCGGGTCAGATACGCAGTATTTT
clone size: many; J gene: TRBJ2-7; D gene: -; V gene: TRBV28; CDR3 protein: CASSLYREQYF; CDR3 DNA: TGTGCCAGCAGTTTATATAGAGAGCAGTACTTC
clone size: -; J gene: TRBJ2-5; D gene: TRBD2; V gene: TRBV6-2/TRBV6-3; CDR3 protein: CASSPGTSGRLGQGTQYF; CDR3 DNA: TGTGCCAGCAGTCCCGGGACTAGCGGGAGATTAGGCCAAGGGACCCAGTACTTC
clone size: many; J gene: TRBJ2-3; D gene: TRBD2; V gene: TRBV28; CDR3 protein: CASSSPTSGRAADTQYF; CDR3 DNA: TGTGCCAGCAGTTCCCCGACTAGCGGGAGGGCGGCAGATACGCAGTATTTT
clone size: -; J gene: TRBJ2-1; D gene: TRBD2; V gene: TRBV19; CDR3 protein: CASSDLLAGGPYEQFF; CDR3 DNA: TGTGCCAGTAGTGACCTCCTCGCGGGAGGGCCCTATGAGCAGTTCTTC
clone size: -; J gene: TRBJ2-7; D gene: -; V gene: TRBV3-1; CDR3 protein: CASSQGMLKAYEQYF; CDR3 DNA: TGTGCCAGCAGCCAAGGTATGCTTAAGGCTTACGAGCAGTACTTC
clone size: -; J gene: TRBJ2-6; D gene: TRBD1; V gene: TRBV4-3; CDR3 protein: CASSGQVFSGANVLTF; CDR3 DNA: TGCGCCAGCAGCGGACAGGTTTTCTCTGGGGCCAACGTCCTGACTTTC
clone size: many; J gene: TRBJ1-1; D gene: TRBD1; V gene: TRBV7-2; CDR3 protein: CASSLAYTDREVREAFF; CDR3 DNA: TGTGCCAGCAGCTTAGCCTATACCGACAGGGAGGTTCGGGAAGCTTTCTTT
clone size: many; J gene: TRBJ1-1; D gene: -; V gene: TRBV12-3/TRBV12-4; CDR3 protein: CASRYGAFTRLNTEAFF; CDR3 DNA: TGTGCCAGCAGGTACGGGGCCTTCACCCGCTTGAACACTGAAGCTTTCTTT
clone size: -; J gene: TRBJ2-1; D gene: TRBD2; V gene: TRBV7-3; CDR3 protein: CASSPLTSGRLERFF; CDR3 DNA: TGTGCCAGCAGCCCCTTGACTAGCGGGAGGCTTGAGCGGTTCTTC
clone size: few; J gene: TRBJ1-1; D gene: -; V gene: TRBV28; CDR3 protein: CASSLLGHRNTEAFF; CDR3 DNA: TGTGCCAGCAGTCTACTGGGACACCGGAACACTGAAGCTTTCTTT
clone size: many; J gene: TRBJ2-7; D gene: TRBD2; V gene: TRBV20-1; CDR3 protein: CSARDSQRDVYEQYF; CDR3 DNA: TGCAGTGCTAGAGATTCCCAGCGGGATGTCTACGAGCAGTACTTC
clone size: many; J gene: TRBJ2-2; D gene: TRBD1; V gene: TRBV29-1; CDR3 protein: CSVGTGVNTGELFF; CDR3 DNA: TGCAGCGTCGGGACAGGGGTTAACACCGGGGAGCTGTTTTTT
clone size: many; J gene: TRBJ1-1; D gene: -; V gene: TRBV7-2; CDR3 protein: CASSLGRAMGAFF; CDR3 DNA: TGTGCCAGCAGCTTAGGCAGGGCTATGGGAGCTTTCTTT